A single sample is the source of the 9 T cell receptor beta chains below, sequenced in a study of immune evolution from preneoplasia to lung adenocarcinoma. The assay was immunoSEQ multiplex PCR, and TCRdb's table has in-frame clones only and misses some. The sample has roughly 3,800 clones; 81% are singletons. Sequencing was carried out using FFPE adjacent normal lung tissue. The receptor set was obtained from a person aged 70 to 85 with lung adenocarcinoma.

This clone was recorded once. The V call is TRBV5-1, the J call TRBJ2-1; 9 positions match TRBD1. The CDR3 extends over 18 amino acids. Germline lookup yields CDR1 SGHRS and CDR2 YFSETQ. Trimming took 0 bases from V and 4 from J; bases not matched to a gene: 11. This chain's CDR3 is CASSLGGTGQRLYNEQFF. CDR3 DNA: TGCGCCAGCAGCTTGGGCGGGACAGGGCAGAGACTATACAATGAGCAGTTCTTC.

The chain recombines TRBV10-3 with TRBJ1-2; 7 nucleotides align to TRBD1. V gave up 7 bases and J gave up 8 bases; unmatched junction bases: 19. The CDR3 has 16 amino acids. CDR1 is ENHRY, CDR2 SYGVKD, per germline. The CDR3 region is CAITRDRDRALEGYTF. CDR3 coding DNA: TGTGCCATCACTCGAGACAGGGACAGAGCGTTGGAGGGCTACACCTTC.

CDR3 in amino acids: CASSYSIPNPYEQYF. CDR3 coding DNA: TGTGCCAGCAGTTACTCGATTCCCAACCCCTACGAGCAGTACTTC. The chain uses TRBV6-5 and TRBJ2-7; D remains unclear. The CDR3 totals 15 residues. Germline loops: CDR1 MNHEY, CDR2 SVGAGI. The ends were cut back, 0 bases at V and 2 bases at J, with 11 bases in the middle.

The V and J genes are TRBV6-4 and TRBJ2-1; 7 bases match TRBD1. V was clipped by 4 bases and J by 4 bases; unmatched bases: 7. The CDR3 has 15 residues. Germline-derived CDR1 and CDR2 are MRHNA and SNTAGT. CDR3 DNA sequence: TGTGCCAGCAGTGTAGAGACAGGGTCTTACAATGAGCAGTTCTTC. Translating gives CASSVETGSYNEQFF.

The rearrangement links TRBV7-9 to TRBJ2-7; D might be TRBD2 (5 bases). The CDR3 consists of 15 residues. With 7 bases removed from V and 5 bases from J, the gap between germline ends came to 21 bases. CDR1 SEHNR and CDR2 FQNEAQ come from the germline V gene (reference sequence). In DNA, the CDR3 is TGTGCCAGCACTACCAACCTGAGGGTAGCGCACGAGCAGTACTTC. Translating it yields CASTTNLRVAHEQYF.

The gene calls are TRBV19 and TRBJ2-5; 7 bases fit TRBD2. The CDR3 is 15 residues long. Losses at the gene ends were 6 bases for V and 4 bases for J; bases not matched to a gene: 11. CDR1 LNHDA and CDR2 SQIVND come from the germline V gene (reference sequence). Here the CDR3 DNA reads TGTGCCAGTAGGCCCAGGGAGGGGTCTCGAGAGACCCAGTACTTC. It yields the protein CASRPREGSRETQYF.

The J gene is TRBJ2-3, the V gene TRBV11-3; 15 bases align to TRBD2. With V trimmed by 6 bases and J by 11 bases, 6 bases remained unmatched. Germline values: CDR1 SGHNT, CDR2 YENEEA. This CDR3 is 14 amino acids long. CDR3: CASRTPGLAGGQYF. For the CDR3, the DNA is TGTGCCAGCAGGACCCCGGGACTAGCGGGAGGGCAGTATTTT.

This rearrangement joins TRBV5-6 to TRBJ1-2; tentatively, D is TRBD1 (5 bases). The germline CDR1 and CDR2 sequences are SGHDT and YYEEEE. Trimming removed 4 bases at V and 3 bases at J, with 13 bases between. The CDR3 runs to 14 residues. The CDR3 protein is CASSPQGSDYGYTF. The DNA of the CDR3 is TGTGCCAGCAGCCCCCAGGGTAGCGACTATGGCTACACCTTC.

This rearrangement joins TRBV30 to TRBJ1-1, with TRBD1 as a possible D gene (5 bases). The V end was cut by 0 bases, the J end by 4 bases, with 9 bases between. This CDR3 comprises 13 residues. The germline CDR1 and CDR2 sequences are GTSNPN and SVGIG (reference sequence). CDR3 DNA: TGTGCCTGGAGTGTAGGAGGGGTCACTGAAGCTTTCTTT. Encoded protein: CAWSVGGVTEAFF.